The clone carrying this T cell receptor beta chain has a count of ten or more. Antigen: not known. Data came from immunoSEQ multiplex PCR; TCRdb stores just in-frame clones and leaves some out. The specimen has around 35,000 clones, none found just once. The data derive from a study of T cells after posttransplantation cyclophosphamide. Trimming took off 7 bases at V and 0 bases at J, with 7 bases between the two ends. The CDR3 is 12 residues long. Germline-derived CDR1 and CDR2 are MNHNS and SASEGT. The study's findings and limits: Tissue-infiltrating T cells from skin or gut overlapped little with blood T cells. TRB clonality was highly associated with recipient CMV seropositivity and reactivation. Donor CD8+ memory clones often dominated recipient blood repertoires at later times.

The sequencing input was PBMCs. The chain carries TRBV6-1 and TRBJ2-7, with D uncertain. This TCR derives from a woman between 45 and 60 years old in good health and a related stem cell transplant donor. The CDR3 region has the DNA TGTGCCAGCACTCGCAGCTCCTACGAGCAGTACTTC. This codes for CASTRSSYEQYF.